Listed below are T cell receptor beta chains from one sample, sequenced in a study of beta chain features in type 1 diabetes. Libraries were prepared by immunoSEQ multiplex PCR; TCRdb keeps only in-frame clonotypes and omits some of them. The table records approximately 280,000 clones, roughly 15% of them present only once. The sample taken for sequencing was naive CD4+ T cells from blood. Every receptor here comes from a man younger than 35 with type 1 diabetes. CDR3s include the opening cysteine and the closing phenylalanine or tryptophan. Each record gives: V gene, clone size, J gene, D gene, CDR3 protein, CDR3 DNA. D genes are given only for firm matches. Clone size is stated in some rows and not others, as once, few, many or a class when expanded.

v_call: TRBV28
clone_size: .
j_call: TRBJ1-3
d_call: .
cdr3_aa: CASSLLSPGSGNTIYF
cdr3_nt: TGTGCCAGCAGTTTATTGTCGCCGGGCTCTGGAAACACCATATATTTT

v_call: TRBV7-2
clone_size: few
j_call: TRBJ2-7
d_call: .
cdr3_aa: CASSLRGYEQYF
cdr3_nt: TGTGCCAGCAGCTTACGCGGGTACGAGCAGTACTTC

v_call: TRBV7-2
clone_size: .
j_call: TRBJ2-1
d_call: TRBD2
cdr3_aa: CASSRSPGGNEQFF
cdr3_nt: TGTGCCAGCAGCCGTTCTCCGGGAGGCAATGAGCAGTTCTTC

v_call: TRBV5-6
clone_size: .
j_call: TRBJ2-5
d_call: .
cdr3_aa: CASSPGYQETQYF
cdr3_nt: TGTGCCAGCAGCCCAGGATACCAAGAGACCCAGTACTTC

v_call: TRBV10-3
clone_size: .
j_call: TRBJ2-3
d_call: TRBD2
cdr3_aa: CAISESKSGGLADTQYF
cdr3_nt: TGTGCCATCAGTGAGTCGAAGAGCGGGGGATTAGCGGATACGCAGTATTTT

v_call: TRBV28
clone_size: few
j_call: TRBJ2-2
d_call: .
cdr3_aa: CASSRTRDTGELFF
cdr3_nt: TGTGCCAGCAGTAGGACAAGAGACACCGGGGAGCTGTTTTTT

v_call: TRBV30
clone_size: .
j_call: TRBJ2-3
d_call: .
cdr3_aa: CAWVQDYTQYF
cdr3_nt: TGTGCCTGGGTCCAGGACTATACGCAGTATTTT

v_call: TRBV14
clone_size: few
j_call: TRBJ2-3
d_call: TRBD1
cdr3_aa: CASSRWTGGGTDTQYF
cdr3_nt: TGTGCCAGCAGCCGTTGGACAGGAGGTGGCACAGATACGCAGTATTTT

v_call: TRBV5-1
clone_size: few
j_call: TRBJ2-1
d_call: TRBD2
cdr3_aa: CASSLEPAGRRTYNEQFF
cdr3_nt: TGCGCCAGCAGCTTGGAGCCGGCCGGGAGGAGAACCTACAATGAGCAGTTCTTC

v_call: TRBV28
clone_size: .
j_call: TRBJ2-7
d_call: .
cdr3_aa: CASRYSYEQYF
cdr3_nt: TGTGCCAGCAGATACTCCTACGAGCAGTACTTC

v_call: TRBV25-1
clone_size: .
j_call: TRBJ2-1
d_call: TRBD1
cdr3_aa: CASSDSITGGNEQFF
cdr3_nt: TGTGCCAGCAGTGATTCGATAACAGGGGGCAATGAGCAGTTCTTC

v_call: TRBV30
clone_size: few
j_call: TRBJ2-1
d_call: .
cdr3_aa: CAWSLAGFNNEQFF
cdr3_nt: TGTGCCTGGAGCCTCGCGGGGTTCAACAATGAGCAGTTCTTC

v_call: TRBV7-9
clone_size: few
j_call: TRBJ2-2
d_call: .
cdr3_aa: CASSLGWSGTGELFF
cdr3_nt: TGTGCCAGCAGCCTCGGATGGTCGGGCACCGGGGAGCTGTTTTTT

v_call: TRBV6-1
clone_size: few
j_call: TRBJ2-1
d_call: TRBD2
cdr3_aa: CASSGTPGLAGGSSYNEQFF
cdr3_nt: TGTGCCAGCAGTGGAACTCCGGGACTAGCGGGGGGGAGCTCCTACAATGAGCAGTTCTTC

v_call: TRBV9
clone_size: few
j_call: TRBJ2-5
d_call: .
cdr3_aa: CASTPEDYRQETQYF
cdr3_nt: TGTGCCAGCACCCCGGAGGACTACCGCCAAGAGACCCAGTACTTC

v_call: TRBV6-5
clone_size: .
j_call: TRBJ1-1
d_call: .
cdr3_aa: CASSYLQGENTEAFF
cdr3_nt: TGTGCCAGCAGTTACCTCCAGGGCGAGAACACTGAAGCTTTCTTT

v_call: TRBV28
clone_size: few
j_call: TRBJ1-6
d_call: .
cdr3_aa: CASSLSPGLSIHF
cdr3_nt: TGTGCCAGCAGTTTATCCCCAGGGCTTAGCATCCACTTT

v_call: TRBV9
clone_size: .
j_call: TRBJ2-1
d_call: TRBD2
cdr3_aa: CASSVGGVQREVYNEQFF
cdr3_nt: TGTGCCAGCAGCGTAGGGGGGGTCCAGCGGGAGGTTTACAATGAGCAGTTCTTC

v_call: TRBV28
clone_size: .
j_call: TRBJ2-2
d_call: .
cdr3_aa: CASRLIGELFF
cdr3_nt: TGTGCCAGCAGACTAATCGGGGAGCTGTTTTTT

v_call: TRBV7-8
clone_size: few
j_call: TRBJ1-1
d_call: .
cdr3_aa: CASSSREGTEAFF
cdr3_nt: TGTGCCAGCAGCTCCCGGGAGGGAACTGAAGCTTTCTTT

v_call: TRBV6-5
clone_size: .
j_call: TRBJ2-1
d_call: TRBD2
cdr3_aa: CASSSGLAGRDEQFF
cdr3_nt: TGTGCCAGCAGTTCCGGACTAGCGGGACGGGATGAGCAGTTCTTC

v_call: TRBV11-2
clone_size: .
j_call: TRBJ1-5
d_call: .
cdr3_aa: CASSESNQPQHF
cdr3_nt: TGTGCCAGCAGCGAGAGCAATCAGCCCCAGCATTTT

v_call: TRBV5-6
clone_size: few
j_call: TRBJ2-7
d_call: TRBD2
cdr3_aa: CASSSGLFYEQYF
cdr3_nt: TGTGCCAGCAGCTCGGGACTATTCTACGAGCAGTACTTC

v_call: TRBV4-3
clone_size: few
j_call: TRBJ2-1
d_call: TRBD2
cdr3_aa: CASSQPSGGVNEQFF
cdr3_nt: TGCGCCAGCAGCCAACCTAGCGGGGGGGTCAATGAGCAGTTCTTC

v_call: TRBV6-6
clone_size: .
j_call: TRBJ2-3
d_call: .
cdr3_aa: CASSYYNADTQYF
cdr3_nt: TGTGCCAGCAGTTACTACAACGCAGATACGCAGTATTTT

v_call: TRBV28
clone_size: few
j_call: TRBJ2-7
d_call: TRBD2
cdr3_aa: CASTPRGSGSHEQYF
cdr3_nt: TGTGCCAGCACCCCCCGGGGTAGCGGGAGTCACGAGCAGTACTTC

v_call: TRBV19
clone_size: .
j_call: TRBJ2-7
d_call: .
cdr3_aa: CASSPTFSSYEQYF
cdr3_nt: TGTGCCAGTAGTCCCACCTTCAGCTCCTACGAGCAGTACTTC

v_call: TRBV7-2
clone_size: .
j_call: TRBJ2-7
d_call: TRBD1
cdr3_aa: CASSEALDRGLYQQYF
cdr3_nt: TGTGCCAGCAGCGAAGCCCTGGACAGGGGGCTGTATCAGCAGTACTTC

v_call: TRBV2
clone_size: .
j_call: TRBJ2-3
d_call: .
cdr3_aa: CASLPPGGANTDTQYF
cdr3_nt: TGTGCCAGCCTCCCCCCCGGCGGGGCCAACACAGATACGCAGTATTTT

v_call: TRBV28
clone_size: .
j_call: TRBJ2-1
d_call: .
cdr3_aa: CASLRAGTYNEQFF
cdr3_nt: TGTGCCAGCCTTCGCGCGGGGACTTACAATGAGCAGTTCTTC

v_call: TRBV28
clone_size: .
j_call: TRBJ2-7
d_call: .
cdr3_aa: CASSLQETTPNYEQYF
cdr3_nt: TGTGCCAGCAGTCTACAGGAGACCACCCCGAACTACGAGCAGTACTTC

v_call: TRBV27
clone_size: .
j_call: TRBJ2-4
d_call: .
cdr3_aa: CASSLYSGWGIQYF
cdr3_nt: TGTGCCAGCAGTTTATATTCGGGGTGGGGCATTCAGTACTTC

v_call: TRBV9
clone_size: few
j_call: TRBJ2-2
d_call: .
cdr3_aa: CASSSRHNTGELFF
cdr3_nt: TGTGCCAGCAGCTCCCGACATAACACCGGGGAGCTGTTTTTT

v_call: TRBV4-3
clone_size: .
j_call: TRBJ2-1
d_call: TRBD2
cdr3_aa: CASSQVGGGASEQFF
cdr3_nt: TGCGCCAGCAGCCAAGTAGGCGGGGGGGCAAGTGAGCAGTTCTTC

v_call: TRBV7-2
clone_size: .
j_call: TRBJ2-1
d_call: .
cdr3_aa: CASTLATHNEQFF
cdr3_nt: TGTGCCAGCACGTTGGCCACACACAATGAGCAGTTCTTC

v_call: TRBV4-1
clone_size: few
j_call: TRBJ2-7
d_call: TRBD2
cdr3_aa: CASSQVLRGKGLAGVHEQYF
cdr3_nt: TGCGCCAGCAGCCAAGTTCTCCGGGGGAAGGGACTAGCGGGAGTACACGAGCAGTACTTC

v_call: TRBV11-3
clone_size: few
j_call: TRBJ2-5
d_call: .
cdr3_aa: CASSLGPGGETQYF
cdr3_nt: TGTGCCAGCAGCCTCGGACCGGGCGGGGAGACCCAGTACTTC

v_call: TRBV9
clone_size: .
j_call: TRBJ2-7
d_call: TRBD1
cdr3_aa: CASSASGQGAIYEQYF
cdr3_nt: TGTGCCAGCAGCGCAAGCGGGCAGGGGGCAATCTACGAGCAGTACTTC

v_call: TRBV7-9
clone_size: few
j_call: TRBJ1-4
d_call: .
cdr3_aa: CASGIGTSFEKLFF
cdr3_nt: TGTGCCAGCGGAATCGGGACTTCGTTTGAAAAACTGTTTTTT

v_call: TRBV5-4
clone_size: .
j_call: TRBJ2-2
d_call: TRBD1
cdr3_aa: CASRPGQGSVGELFF
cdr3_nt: TGTGCCAGCAGGCCGGGACAGGGGTCCGTCGGGGAGCTGTTTTTT

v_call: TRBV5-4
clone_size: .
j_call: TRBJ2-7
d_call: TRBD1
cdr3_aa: CASSTTGTGGYEQYF
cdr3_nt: TGTGCCAGCAGCACTACCGGGACAGGGGGCTACGAGCAGTACTTC

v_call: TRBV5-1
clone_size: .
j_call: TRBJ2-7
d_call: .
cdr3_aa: CASSQPGARYEQYF
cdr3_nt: TGCGCCAGCAGCCAACCGGGAGCCCGCTACGAGCAGTACTTC

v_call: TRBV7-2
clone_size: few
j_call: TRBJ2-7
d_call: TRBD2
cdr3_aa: CASSIGTSGVHSGQQYF
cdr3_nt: TGTGCCAGCAGCATCGGGACTAGCGGGGTCCATTCCGGCCAGCAGTACTTC

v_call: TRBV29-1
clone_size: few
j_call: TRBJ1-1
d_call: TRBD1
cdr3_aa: CSVGGPTKNTEAFF
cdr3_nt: TGCAGCGTAGGGGGCCCAACCAAGAACACTGAAGCTTTCTTT

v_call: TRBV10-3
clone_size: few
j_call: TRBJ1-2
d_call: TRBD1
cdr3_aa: CAISGDRESGYTF
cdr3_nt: TGTGCCATCAGTGGGGACAGGGAAAGCGGCTACACCTTC

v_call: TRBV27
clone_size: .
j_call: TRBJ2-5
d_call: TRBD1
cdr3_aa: CASSLRQGQTQYF
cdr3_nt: TGTGCCAGCAGTCTCCGACAGGGGCAGACCCAGTACTTC

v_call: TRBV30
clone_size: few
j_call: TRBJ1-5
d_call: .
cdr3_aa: CAWNAMSNQPQHF
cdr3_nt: TGTGCCTGGAACGCGATGAGCAATCAGCCCCAGCATTTT

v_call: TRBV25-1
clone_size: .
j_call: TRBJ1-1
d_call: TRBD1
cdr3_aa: CASSGDRENTEAFF
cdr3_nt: TGTGCCAGCAGTGGGGACAGGGAGAACACTGAAGCTTTCTTT

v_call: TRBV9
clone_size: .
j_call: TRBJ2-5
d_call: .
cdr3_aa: CASSVRTASQETQYF
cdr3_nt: TGTGCCAGCAGCGTCCGGACAGCTTCACAAGAGACCCAGTACTTC

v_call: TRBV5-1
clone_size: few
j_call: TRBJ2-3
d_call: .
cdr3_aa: CASSFLDTQYF
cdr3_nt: TGCGCCAGCAGCTTCTTAGATACGCAGTATTTT

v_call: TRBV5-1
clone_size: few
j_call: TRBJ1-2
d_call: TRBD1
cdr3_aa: CASSLPDRDFYGYTF
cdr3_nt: TGCGCCAGCAGCCTCCCGGACAGGGATTTCTATGGCTACACCTTC

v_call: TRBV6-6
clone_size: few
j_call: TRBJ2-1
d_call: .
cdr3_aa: CASSYLQGPYNEQFF
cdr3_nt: TGTGCCAGCAGTTACTTACAGGGACCCTACAATGAGCAGTTCTTC

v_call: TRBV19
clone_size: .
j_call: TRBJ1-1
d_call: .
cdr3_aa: CASKHRLNTEAFF
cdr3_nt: TGTGCCAGTAAGCACAGGTTGAACACTGAAGCTTTCTTT

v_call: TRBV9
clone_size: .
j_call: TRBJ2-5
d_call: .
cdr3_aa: CASSATPVETQYF
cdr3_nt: TGTGCCAGCAGCGCGACTCCGGTGGAGACCCAGTACTTC

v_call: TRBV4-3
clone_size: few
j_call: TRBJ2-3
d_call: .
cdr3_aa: CASSQDVADTQYF
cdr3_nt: TGCGCCAGCAGCCAAGATGTCGCAGATACGCAGTATTTT

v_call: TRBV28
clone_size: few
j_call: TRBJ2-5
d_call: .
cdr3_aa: CASLGGQETQYF
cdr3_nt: TGTGCCAGCCTCGGAGGCCAAGAGACCCAGTACTTC

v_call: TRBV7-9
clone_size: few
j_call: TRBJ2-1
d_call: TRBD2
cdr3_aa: CASSLGSMSGRANEQFF
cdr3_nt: TGTGCCAGCAGCTTAGGTTCTATGTCAGGGAGGGCCAATGAGCAGTTCTTC